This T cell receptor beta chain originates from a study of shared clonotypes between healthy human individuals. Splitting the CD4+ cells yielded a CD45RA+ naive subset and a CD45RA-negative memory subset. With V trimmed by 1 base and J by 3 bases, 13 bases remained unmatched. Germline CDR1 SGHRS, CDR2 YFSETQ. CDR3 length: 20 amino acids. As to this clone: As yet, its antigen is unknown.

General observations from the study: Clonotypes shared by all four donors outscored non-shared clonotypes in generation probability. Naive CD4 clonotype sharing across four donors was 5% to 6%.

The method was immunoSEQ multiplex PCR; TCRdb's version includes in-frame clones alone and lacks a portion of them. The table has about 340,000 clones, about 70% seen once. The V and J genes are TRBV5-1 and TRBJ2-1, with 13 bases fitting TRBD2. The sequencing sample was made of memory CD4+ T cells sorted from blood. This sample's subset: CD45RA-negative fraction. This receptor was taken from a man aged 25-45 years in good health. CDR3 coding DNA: TGCGCCAGCAGCTTGCGGGGACCTTGGACTAGCGGGAGTCTCTACAATGAGCAGTTCTTC. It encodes CASSLRGPWTSGSLYNEQFF.